A selection of T cell receptor beta chains follows, all from one sample in a study of Graves' ophthalmopathy and Graves' hyperthyroidism. TCRdb processed the multiplex PCR reads anew with MiXCR; each CDR3 protein has one entry. Of 560,000 or so distinct CDR3 sequences listed, 35% to 45% are singletons. Sequenced material: peripheral blood or thyroid tissue (not recorded which). The source is an adult man with Graves' hyperthyroidism. CDR3s include the opening cysteine and the closing phenylalanine or tryptophan. The D gene is left open where the match is weak. Rows give clone size only sometimes, using once, few, many, or a class for an expanded clone.

d_call j_call v_call clone_size cdr3_nt cdr3_aa
TRBD1 TRBJ1-1 TRBV29-1 NA TGCAGCGGGACAGGGGGCGGGAACACTGAAGCTTTCTTT CSGTGGGNTEAFF
TRBD1 TRBJ2-7 TRBV7-9 NA TGTGCCAGCAGCTTAGCTTCGGCTAAGACAGGGTACGGCGGCTACGAGCAGTACTTC CASSLASAKTGYGGYEQYF
TRBD1 TRBJ1-4 TRBV7-9 NA TGTGCCAGCAGCTCCAATCGCGAGGGACAGATTAATGAAAAACTGTTTTTT CASSSNREGQINEKLFF
NA TRBJ1-6 TRBV5-6 many TGTGCCAGCAGCGGATCCGGGATCTTCTATAATTCACCCCTCCACTTT CASSGSGIFYNSPLHF
NA TRBJ1-6 TRBV5-1 NA TGTGCCAGCAGCTTAGGGGCGCAGCTATCACCCCTCCACTTT CASSLGAQLSPLHF
NA TRBJ1-1 TRBV10-3 many TGTGCCATCACCCCGGACAGAAACACTGAAGCTTTCTTT CAITPDRNTEAFF
NA TRBJ2-7 TRBV11-1 many TGTGCCAGCAGCTTGCGTCGACAGTCGCCCTACGAGCAGTACTTC CASSLRRQSPYEQYF
NA TRBJ2-3 TRBV24-1 NA TGTGCCACCAGTGATTTCGGGGGACAAAGCACAGATACGCAGTATTTT CATSDFGGQSTDTQYF
TRBD1 TRBJ1-1 TRBV11-2 many TGTGCCAGCAGCTTAGGCACTCTACAGGGGCTGAACACTGAAGCTTTCTTT CASSLGTLQGLNTEAFF
NA TRBJ2-3 TRBV6-5 NA TGTGCCAGCGTGAGGGGCGATACGCAGTATTTT CASVRGDTQYF
NA TRBJ1-3 TRBV5-1 NA TGCGCCAGCAGCTTGGATGGGACGGTGAACACCATATATTTT CASSLDGTVNTIYF
NA TRBJ2-1 TRBV10-3 NA TGTGCCAGCAGTTACATTAGCTTGATAGACAATGAGCAGTTCTTC CASSYISLIDNEQFF
NA TRBJ1-1 TRBV12-3/TRBV12-4 NA TGTGCCAGCAGCTTATTCGGGACACCCCGGAGGACTGAAGCTTTCTTT CASSLFGTPRRTEAFF
NA TRBJ1-1 TRBV2 NA TGTGCCAGCACTAGGGTAGGGCCTGTGGAAGCTTTCTTT CASTRVGPVEAFF
NA TRBJ1-2 TRBV2 NA TGTGCCAGCAGGGGGGGTCCAGCTAACTATGGCTACACCTTC CASRGGPANYGYTF
NA TRBJ1-5 TRBV5-8 many TGTGCCAGCAGCTTGTGGCGAGATCAGCCCCAGCATTTT CASSLWRDQPQHF
TRBD1 TRBJ1-2 TRBV20-1 NA TGCAGTGTACCGACAGGGTTCAGTCGGTCTTTTGGCTACACCTTC CSVPTGFSRSFGYTF
TRBD2 TRBJ2-5 TRBV5-1 few TGCGCCAGCAGCATAGGACTAGCGGGAGCGCCTGGGAAGACCCAGTACTTC CASSIGLAGAPGKTQYF
NA TRBJ2-7 TRBV30 few TGTGCCTGGACTAGTGGGGGCTACGAGCAGTACTTC CAWTSGGYEQYF
TRBD1 TRBJ2-3 TRBV29-1 NA TGCAGCGTAGAAGGGCAGGGGGCAAATGAGCAGTATTTT CSVEGQGANEQYF
TRBD1 TRBJ1-5 TRBV10-2 once TGCGCCAGCAGGGGTGGGACAGGGGAGCCCCAGCATTTT CASRGGTGEPQHF
TRBD1 TRBJ1-1 TRBV9 many TGTGCCAGCAGCGTATACCAAACACCGGGACAGGGCTTCGGCACTGAAGCTTTCTTT CASSVYQTPGQGFGTEAFF
TRBD1 TRBJ2-7 TRBV25-1 NA TGTGCCGGGACAGGGAGAGCCTACGAGCAGTACTTC CAGTGRAYEQYF
NA TRBJ1-2 TRBV10-3 many TGTGCCATCAGTGAGTTGCAGGACGGGAGCTATGGCTACACCTTC CAISELQDGSYGYTF
NA TRBJ2-1 TRBV10-3 NA TGTGCCAGCAGTTGGGACCGGACAGACAATGAGCAGTTCTTC CASSWDRTDNEQFF
TRBD2 TRBJ2-7 TRBV5-8 few TGTGCCAGCAGCTTGGAGGTTTCAGCTAGCGGCCCCTACGAGCAGTACTTC CASSLEVSASGPYEQYF
TRBD1 TRBJ2-1 TRBV7-9 NA TGTGCCAGCAGCCTCCGGGACAGTCGCTCCTACAATGAGCAGTTCTTC CASSLRDSRSYNEQFF
TRBD1 TRBJ2-5 TRBV18 few TGTGCCAGCTCACCTCGACAGGGGTCACGCGGAGAGACCCAGTACTTC CASSPRQGSRGETQYF
NA TRBJ2-7 TRBV7-9 many TGTGCCAGCAGCTTAACGGGGGTGATTAACGAGCAGTACTTC CASSLTGVINEQYF
NA TRBJ2-2 TRBV10-3 NA TGTGCCATCAGTGAGTCGCTGGGGACCGGGGAGCTGTTTTTT CAISESLGTGELFF
TRBD2 TRBJ2-7 TRBV12-3/TRBV12-4 many TGTGCCAGCACCCTGGGACTAGCGCGTGAGCAGTACTTC CASTLGLAREQYF
TRBD1 TRBJ2-7 TRBV20-1 many TGCAGTGCTAGTCTACAGGGGTACGGCGAGCAGTACTTC CSASLQGYGEQYF
TRBD1 TRBJ2-7 TRBV29-1 many TGCAGCGCTAGGGGACAGGGGAACGAGCAGTACTTC CSARGQGNEQYF
NA TRBJ2-5 TRBV2 NA TGTGCCAGCAGTGAAGCAGGCAATCAGCCCCAGTACTTC CASSEAGNQPQYF
TRBD2 TRBJ2-7 TRBV7-9 many TGTGCCAGCAGCTCCGGCCTGGGAGGGCCTTACGAGCAGTACTTC CASSSGLGGPYEQYF
NA TRBJ2-2 TRBV7-3 NA TGTGCCAGCAGCTTAGAGCGGCTGACCGGGGAGCTGTTTTTT CASSLERLTGELFF
TRBD1 TRBJ1-1 TRBV29-1 few TGCAGCGGGTTCTACAGGGGGACCATCACTGAAGCTTTCTTT CSGFYRGTITEAFF
TRBD2 TRBJ2-2 TRBV11-2 many TGTGCCAGCAGCTCCAGGGGAGGGACTAGCGGGATTACCGGGGAGCTGTTTTTT CASSSRGGTSGITGELFF
NA TRBJ1-2 TRBV3-1 few TGTGCCAGCAGCCAAGGAGGGCCCCCCGGCTACACCTTC CASSQGGPPGYTF
NA TRBJ1-5 TRBV19 NA TGTGCCAGTAGTATAGTGGGAGGGGGAGATAGGAGAAGCAATCAGCCCCAGCATTTT CASSIVGGGDRRSNQPQHF
TRBD1 TRBJ2-5 TRBV29-1 many TGCAGCGGAGGGGACAGGGAAGAGACCCAGTACTTC CSGGDREETQYF
TRBD1 TRBJ1-5 TRBV29-1 many TGCAGCGTAGCAGGGGGCCAAGATCAGCCCCAGCATTTT CSVAGGQDQPQHF
NA TRBJ1-5 TRBV2 many TGTGCCAGCAGTGAACTGGGGCAGCCTTATAGCAATCAGCCCCAGCATTTT CASSELGQPYSNQPQHF
TRBD2 TRBJ2-5 TRBV29-1 once TGCAGCGCGGGACTAGGGGCCGAGACCCAGTACTTC CSAGLGAETQYF
NA TRBJ2-5 TRBV29-1 many TGCAGCGTTGATAGGGGGGTACAAGAGACCCAGTACTTC CSVDRGVQETQYF
NA TRBJ1-2 TRBV6-1 many TGTGCTATTACCGCGGGCTTTGGCTACACCTTC CAITAGFGYTF